These 20 T cell receptor beta chains were sequenced from one sample in a study of T cell responses to AZD1222 COVID-19 vaccine. Produced via immunoSEQ multiplex PCR; TCRdb's table is partial and in-frame only. The sample shows about 88,000 clones, over 75% of them seen only once. The source material was peripheral blood, sampled 28 days after the second AZD1222 dose. The receptors here all came from an adult who received the AZD1222 COVID-19 vaccine.

The chain links TRBV27 to TRBJ2-7; 9 bases line up with TRBD2. Germline-derived CDR1 and CDR2 are MNHEY and SMNVEV (reference sequence). The CDR3 contains 15 residues. V was pared by 0 bases and J by 1 base, with 1 base of the junction left unmatched. The CDR3 DNA reads TGTGCCAGCAGTTTATCGCGGGGGGGGTCCTACGAGCAGTACTTC. It encodes CASSLSRGGSYEQYF.

The CDR3 is CASSHRIGGTTGELFF. The CDR3 nucleotides read TGTGCCAGCAGCCACAGGATTGGGGGAACCACCGGGGAGCTGTTTTTT. V usage is TRBV3-1 (or the pseudogene TRBV3-2) and J usage is TRBJ2-2; possibly TRBD1 or TRBD2 for D (5 bases each). V was cut by 3 bases and J by 4 bases, with 15 bases left in between. Germline CDR1 reads LGHDT; CDR2 reads YNNKEL (reference sequence). This CDR3 region has 16 residues.

This clone was observed once. The chain combines TRBV18 with TRBJ2-7; D is unresolved. Between the trimmed V and J ends, which lost 2 bases and 4 bases, there was a span of 9 bases. In germline, CDR1 is KGHSH, CDR2 LQKENI. The CDR3 spans 13 residues. The CDR3 here is CASSPSIGYEQYF. CDR3 nucleotide sequence: TGTGCCAGCTCACCATCAATCGGGTACGAGCAGTACTTC.

J is TRBJ1-2 and V is TRBV28; 7 bases are shared with TRBD1. The germline V gene encodes CDR1 MDHEN and CDR2 SYDVKM. This CDR3 comprises 15 residues. V gave up 8 bases and J gave up 4 bases; unmatched junction bases: 13. The CDR3 region has the DNA TGTGCCAGCCTAACCCCGGGACAGCCGACCTATGGCTACACCTTC. This translates into CASLTPGQPTYGYTF.

The J gene is TRBJ1-5, the V gene TRBV5-1; D is unclear. Between the trimmed V and J ends, which lost 0 bases and 5 bases, there was a span of 9 bases. Germline V lookup: CDR1 SGHRS, CDR2 YFSETQ. The CDR3 loop spans 14 amino acids. CDR3 sequence: CASSLDDFDQPQHF. The DNA for the CDR3 is TGCGCCAGCAGCTTGGATGATTTTGATCAGCCCCAGCATTTT.

V usage is TRBV28 and J usage is TRBJ1-5, with D maybe TRBD1 (6 bases). The CDR3 is 14 amino acids. V was clipped by 5 bases and J by 4 bases, with 12 bases between them. Germline CDR1 MDHEN, CDR2 SYDVKM. The DNA of the CDR3 is TGTGCCAGCAGTCCTGACAGGTTTAATCAGCCCCAGCATTTT. Protein: CASSPDRFNQPQHF.

This clone appeared a single time. This sequence joins TRBV2 and TRBJ1-2, with TRBD1 matching over 9 bases. The V and J ends lost 1 base and 8 bases, in that order; junction bases with no gene match: 5. The length of the CDR3 is 14 residues. Germline V lookup: CDR1 SNHLY, CDR2 FYNNEI. The CDR3 region has the DNA TGTGCCAGCAGTGAAGGGGACAGGGAGGACGGCTACACCTTC. It yields the protein CASSEGDREDGYTF.

The chain uses TRBV6-5 and TRBJ1-2; unclear D gene. The CDR3 totals 14 residues. Germline CDR1 reads MNHEY; CDR2 reads SVGAGI. V was cut by 1 base and J by 5 bases, with 11 bases left in between. Here the CDR3 DNA reads TGTGCCAGCAGTTACTTGGACTGGAGATATGGCTACACCTTC. Protein: CASSYLDWRYGYTF.

The J gene is TRBJ2-3, the V gene TRBV5-1, with 7 bases matching TRBD1. Unmatched junction bases numbered 17, after V lost 3 bases and J lost 7 bases. Germline-derived CDR1 and CDR2 are SGHRS and YFSETQ. The length of the CDR3 is 17 residues. The chain's CDR3 is CASSSGPTGVGGNTQYF. The CDR3 region has the DNA TGCGCCAGCAGCTCAGGTCCAACAGGGGTGGGCGGAAATACGCAGTATTTT.

This chain joins TRBV7-8 and TRBJ2-4; unclear D gene. CDR1 and CDR2 (germline): SGHVS, FQNEAQ. V was clipped by 5 bases and J by 8 bases, with 10 bases between them. The CDR3 length is 12 residues. CDR3 nucleotide sequence: TGTGCCAGCAGCCTTACAAGAGACATTCAGTACTTC. It is translated as CASSLTRDIQYF. Variable domain in full (rest from reference TRBV7-8 and TRBJ2-4): GAGVSQSPRYKVAKRGQDVALRCDPISGHVSLFWYQQALGQGPEFLTYFQNEAQLDKSGLPSDRFFAERPEGSVSTLKIQRTQQEDSAVYLCASSLTRDIQYFGAGTRLSVL.

The gene calls are TRBV6-1 and TRBJ1-5; D remains ambiguous. Germline CDR1 is MNHNS and CDR2 is SASEGT. The CDR3 runs 15 residues. V dropped 7 bases and J dropped 0 bases, with 13 bases sitting between them. The CDR3 spells CASTYGENSNQPQHF. The DNA of the CDR3 is TGTGCCAGCACCTACGGGGAAAATAGCAATCAGCCCCAGCATTTT.

The gene calls are TRBV6-5 and TRBJ2-1, with 8 bases aligning to TRBD2. The germline gives CDR1 MNHEY, CDR2 SVGAGI. Trimming cost V 0 bases and J 4 bases; bases outside gene matches: 5. This CDR3 comprises 16 residues. CDR3 DNA sequence: TGTGCCAGCAGTTACTCGAAGACGGGGGGGTACAATGAGCAGTTCTTC. Protein sequence: CASSYSKTGGYNEQFF.

This clone was observed once. For the CDR3, the DNA is TGTGCCAGCAGCCTCGACAGATTCCCGACCGGGGAGCTGTTTTTT. Translation: CASSLDRFPTGELFF. This chain links TRBV14 with TRBJ2-2, with a tentative D call TRBD1 (5 bases). Germline CDR1 and CDR2: SGHDN and FVKESK. This CDR3 has 15 amino acids. Between the trimmed V and J ends, which lost 4 bases and 5 bases, there was a span of 14 bases.

CDR3 sequence (DNA): TGTGCCAGCAGTGACTCGACACAGGTTGACTACAATGAGCAGTTCTTC. This sequence encodes CASSDSTQVDYNEQFF. This rearrangement joins TRBV6-4 to TRBJ2-1, with D possibly being TRBD1 (5 bases). Per germline, CDR1 MRHNA and CDR2 SNTAGT. Trimming left V 0 bases short and J 3 bases short, with 12 bases between. CDR3 length: 16 amino acids.

The V call is TRBV28, the J call TRBJ2-5; 10 bases fit TRBD2. Per the germline V gene, CDR1 is MDHEN and CDR2 is SYDVKM. J gave up 4 bases and V 8 bases, and 4 bases lay outside the gene matches. The CDR3 runs to 13 residues. The CDR3 nucleotides read TGTGCCAGCGTCCTAGCGGGGGTAGAGACCCAGTACTTC. Protein sequence: CASVLAGVETQYF.

This sequence joins TRBV6-6 and TRBJ1-6; no clear D. The CDR3 sequence is 16 residues long. Trimming removed 7 bases at V and 3 bases at J, with 16 bases between. CDR1 is MNHNY and CDR2 is SVGAGI in the germline V gene (reference sequence). The CDR3 reads CASMAPTADYNSPLHF. In DNA, the CDR3 is TGTGCCAGCATGGCCCCCACAGCTGACTATAATTCACCCCTCCACTTT.

This chain links TRBV7-8 with TRBJ1-4; D uncertain. From germline, CDR1 is SGHVS and CDR2 FQNEAQ. CDR3 size: 16 residues. Trimming stripped 1 base from V and 4 bases from J, with 13 bases between. In DNA form, the CDR3 reads TGTGCCAGCAGCTTAGTCACAGTGGATCTTAATGAAAAACTGTTTTTT. Translating it yields CASSLVTVDLNEKLFF.

This chain connects TRBV30 to TRBJ1-1, with a weak D call TRBD1 (5 bases). The CDR3 has 14 residues. The germline V and J ends were trimmed by 0 bases and 4 bases, with 12 bases remaining between them. The germline V gene has CDR1 GTSNPN and CDR2 SVGIG (reference sequence). CDR3 sequence: CAWSVRGFGTEAFF. The CDR3 DNA reads as TGTGCCTGGAGTGTTAGGGGATTCGGCACTGAAGCTTTCTTT.

The chain employs TRBV30 and TRBJ1-2; D not resolved. Germline V gives CDR1 GTSNPN, CDR2 SVGIG (reference sequence). There are 12 residues in the CDR3. V was clipped by 6 bases and J by 4 bases, with 12 bases between them. The CDR3 region is CACRSSTYGYTF. The CDR3 nucleotides read TGTGCCTGCCGGAGTTCTACCTATGGCTACACCTTC.

V gene TRBV19 combines with J gene TRBJ2-3; D may be TRBD1 or TRBD2 (5 bases each). Germline CDR1 and CDR2: LNHDA and SQIVND (reference sequence). The CDR3 loop spans 15 amino acids. Trimming shortened V by 3 bases and J by 5 bases, and 15 bases separated the two germline ends. The CDR3 loop is CASSIPTRQIDTQYF. The CDR3 DNA follows: TGTGCCAGTAGTATTCCCACTAGACAGATAGATACGCAGTATTTT.